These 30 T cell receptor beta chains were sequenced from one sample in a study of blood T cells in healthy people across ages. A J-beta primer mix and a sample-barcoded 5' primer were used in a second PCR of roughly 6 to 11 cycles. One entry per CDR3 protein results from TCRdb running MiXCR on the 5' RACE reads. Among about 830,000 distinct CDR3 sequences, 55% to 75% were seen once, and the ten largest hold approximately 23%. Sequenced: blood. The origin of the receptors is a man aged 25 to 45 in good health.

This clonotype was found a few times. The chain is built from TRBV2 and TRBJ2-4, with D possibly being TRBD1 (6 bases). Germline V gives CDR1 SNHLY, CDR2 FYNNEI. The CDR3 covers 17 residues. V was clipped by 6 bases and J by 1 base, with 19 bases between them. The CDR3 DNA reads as TGTGCCAGCAGAGAAAATCAATTCCAGGGGGCCAAAAACATTCAGTACTTC. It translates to CASRENQFQGAKNIQYF. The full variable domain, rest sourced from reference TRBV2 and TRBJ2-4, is EPEVTQTPSHQVTQMGQEVILRCVPISNHLYFYWYRQILGQKVEFLVSFYNNEISEKSEIFDDQFSVERPDGSNFTLKIRSTKLEDSAMYFCASRENQFQGAKNIQYFGAGTRLSVL.

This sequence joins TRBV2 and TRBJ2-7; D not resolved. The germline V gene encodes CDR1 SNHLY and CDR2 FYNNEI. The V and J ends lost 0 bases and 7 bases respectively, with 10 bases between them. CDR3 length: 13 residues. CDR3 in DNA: TGTGCCAGCAGTGAAGCGCTGCGTTGGGAGCAGTACTTC. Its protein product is CASSEALRWEQYF.

In DNA form, the CDR3 reads TGCAGTGCTCGAGGGGACAGGGGGATTTACAATGAGCAGTTCTTC. Residues: CSARGDRGIYNEQFF. V is TRBV20-1 and J is TRBJ2-1; TRBD1 matches 11 bases. This CDR3 region has 15 residues. The germline gives CDR1 DFQATT, CDR2 SNEGSKA (reference sequence). Trimming took 5 bases from V and 4 from J; bases not matched to a gene: 7.

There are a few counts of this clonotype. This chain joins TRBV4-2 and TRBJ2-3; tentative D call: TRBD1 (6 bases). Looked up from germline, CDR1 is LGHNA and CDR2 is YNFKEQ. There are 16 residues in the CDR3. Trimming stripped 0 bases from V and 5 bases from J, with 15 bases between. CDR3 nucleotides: TGTGCCAGCAGCCAAGATTTGGGGTTAGGGGGAGATACGCAGTATTTT. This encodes CASSQDLGLGGDTQYF.

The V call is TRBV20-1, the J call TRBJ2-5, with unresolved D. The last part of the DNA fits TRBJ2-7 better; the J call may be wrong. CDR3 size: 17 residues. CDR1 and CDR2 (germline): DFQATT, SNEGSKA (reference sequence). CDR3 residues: CSARVKRPHISDYEQYF. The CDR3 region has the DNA TGCAGTGCTAGAGTAAAGAGACCCCACATTTCCGACTACGAGCAGTACTTC.

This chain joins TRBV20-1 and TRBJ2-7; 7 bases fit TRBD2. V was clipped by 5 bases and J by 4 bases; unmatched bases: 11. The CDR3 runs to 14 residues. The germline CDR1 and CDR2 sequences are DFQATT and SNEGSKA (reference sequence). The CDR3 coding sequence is TGCAGTGCTTCGACTAGCATGAGGTTATACGAGCAGTACTTC. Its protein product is CSASTSMRLYEQYF.

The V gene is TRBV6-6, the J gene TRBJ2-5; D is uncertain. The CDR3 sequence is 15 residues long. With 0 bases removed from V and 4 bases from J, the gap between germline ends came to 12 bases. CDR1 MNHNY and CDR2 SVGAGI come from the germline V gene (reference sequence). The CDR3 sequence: CASSYSSLVRETQYF. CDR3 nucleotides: TGTGCCAGCAGTTACTCGAGTCTAGTCAGAGAGACCCAGTACTTC.

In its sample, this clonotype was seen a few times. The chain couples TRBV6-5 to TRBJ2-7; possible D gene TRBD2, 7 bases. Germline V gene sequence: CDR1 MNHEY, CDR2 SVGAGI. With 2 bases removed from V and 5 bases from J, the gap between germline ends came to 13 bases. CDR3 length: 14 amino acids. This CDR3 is CASSYRGGLHEQYF. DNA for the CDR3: TGTGCCAGCAGTTACAGGGGGGGCCTACACGAGCAGTACTTC.

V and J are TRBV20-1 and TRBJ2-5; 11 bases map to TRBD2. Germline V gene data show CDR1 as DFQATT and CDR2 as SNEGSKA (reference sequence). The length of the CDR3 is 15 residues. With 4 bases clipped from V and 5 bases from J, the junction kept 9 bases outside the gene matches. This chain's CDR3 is CSAKRLAGYEETQYF. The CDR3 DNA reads TGCAGTGCTAAGAGACTAGCGGGGTACGAGGAGACCCAGTACTTC.

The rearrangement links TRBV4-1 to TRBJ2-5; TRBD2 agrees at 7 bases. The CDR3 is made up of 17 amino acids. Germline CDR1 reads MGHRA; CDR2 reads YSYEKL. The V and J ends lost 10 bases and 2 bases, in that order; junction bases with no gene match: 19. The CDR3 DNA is TGCGCCACCAAGGGAGGTGGTCTAGCGGAAATACAAGAGACCCAGTACTTC. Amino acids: CATKGGGLAEIQETQYF.

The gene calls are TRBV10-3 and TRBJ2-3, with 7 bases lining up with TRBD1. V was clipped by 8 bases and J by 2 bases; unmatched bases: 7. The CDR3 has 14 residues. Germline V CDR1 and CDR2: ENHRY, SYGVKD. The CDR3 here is CAIGRDRDTDTQYF. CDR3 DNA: TGTGCCATCGGCCGGGACAGAGACACAGATACGCAGTATTTT.

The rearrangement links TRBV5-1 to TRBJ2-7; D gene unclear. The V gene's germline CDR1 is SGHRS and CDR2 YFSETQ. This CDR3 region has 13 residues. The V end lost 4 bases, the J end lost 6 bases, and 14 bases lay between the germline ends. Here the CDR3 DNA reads TGCGCCAGCAGCCCCCAAGGCTGGGGCGAGCAGTACTTC. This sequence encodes CASSPQGWGEQYF.

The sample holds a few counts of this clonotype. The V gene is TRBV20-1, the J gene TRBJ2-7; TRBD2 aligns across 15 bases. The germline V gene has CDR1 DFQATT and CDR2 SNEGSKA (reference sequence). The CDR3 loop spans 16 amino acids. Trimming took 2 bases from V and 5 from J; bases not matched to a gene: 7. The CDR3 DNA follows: TGCAGTGCTAGAACCGGGACTAGCGGGAGGAGCCACGAGCAGTACTTC. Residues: CSARTGTSGRSHEQYF.

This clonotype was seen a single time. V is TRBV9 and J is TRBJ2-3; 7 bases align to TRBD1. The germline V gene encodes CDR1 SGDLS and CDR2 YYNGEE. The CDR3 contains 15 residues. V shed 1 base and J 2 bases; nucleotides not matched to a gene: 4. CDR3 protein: CASSVRGTDTDTQYF. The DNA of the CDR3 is TGTGCCAGCAGCGTACGAGGGACAGACACAGATACGCAGTATTTT.

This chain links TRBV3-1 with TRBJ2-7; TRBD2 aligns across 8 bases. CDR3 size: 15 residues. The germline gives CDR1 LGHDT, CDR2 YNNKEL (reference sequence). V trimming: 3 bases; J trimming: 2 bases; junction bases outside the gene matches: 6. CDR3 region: CASSHGPGGTYEQYF. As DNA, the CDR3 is TGTGCCAGCAGCCATGGGCCGGGGGGGACCTACGAGCAGTACTTC.

Here the CDR3 reads CASSTGGRMNEQFF. The CDR3 DNA sequence: TGTGCCAGCTCGACAGGGGGCCGAATGAATGAGCAGTTCTTC. V usage is TRBV27 and J usage is TRBJ2-1; 10 bases agree with TRBD1. Germline lookup yields CDR1 MNHEY and CDR2 SMNVEV (reference sequence). With 8 bases clipped from V and 7 bases from J, the junction kept 8 bases outside the gene matches. This CDR3 comprises 14 residues.

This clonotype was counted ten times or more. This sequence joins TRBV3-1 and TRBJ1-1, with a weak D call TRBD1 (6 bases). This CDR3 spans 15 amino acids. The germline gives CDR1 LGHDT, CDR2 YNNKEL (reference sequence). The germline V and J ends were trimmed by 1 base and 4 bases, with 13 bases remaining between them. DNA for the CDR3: TGTGCCAGCAGCCAAGTAGGGGGGATGGGCACTGAAGCTTTCTTT. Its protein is CASSQVGGMGTEAFF.

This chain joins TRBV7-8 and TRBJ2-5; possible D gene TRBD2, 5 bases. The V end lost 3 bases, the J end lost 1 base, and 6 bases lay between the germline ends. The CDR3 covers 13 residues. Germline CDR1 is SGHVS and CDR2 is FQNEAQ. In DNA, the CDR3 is TGTGCCAGCAGCTTTGGGAGCCAAGAGACCCAGTACTTC. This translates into CASSFGSQETQYF.

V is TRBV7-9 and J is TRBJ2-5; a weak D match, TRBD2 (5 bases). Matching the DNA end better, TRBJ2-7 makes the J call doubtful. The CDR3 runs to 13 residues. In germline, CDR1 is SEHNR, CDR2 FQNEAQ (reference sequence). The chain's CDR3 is CASSTDSRYEQYF. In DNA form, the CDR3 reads TGTGCCAGCAGCACGGACTCTCGCTACGAGCAGTACTTC.

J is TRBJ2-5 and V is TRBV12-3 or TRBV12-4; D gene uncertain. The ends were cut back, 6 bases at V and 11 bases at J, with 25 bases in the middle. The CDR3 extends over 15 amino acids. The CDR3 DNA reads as TGTGCCAGCAGGCCAACTACCGCCAAGACGAATGAGCAGTACTTC. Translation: CASRPTTAKTNEQYF.

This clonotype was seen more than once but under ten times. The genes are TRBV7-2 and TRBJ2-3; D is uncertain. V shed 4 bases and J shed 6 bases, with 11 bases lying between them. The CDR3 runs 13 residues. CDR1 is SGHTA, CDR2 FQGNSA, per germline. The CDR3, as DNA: TGTGCCAGCAGCTACGGGCCCCCGGATACGCAGTATTTT. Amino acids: CASSYGPPDTQYF.

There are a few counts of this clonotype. CDR3 amino acids: CASSQDASGRLHEQYF. The CDR3, as DNA: TGCGCCAGCAGCCAAGATGCGAGCGGGAGACTCCACGAGCAGTACTTC. The V and J genes are TRBV4-3 and TRBJ2-7; 8 bases agree with TRBD2. The trim removed 0 bases at V and 5 bases at J, leaving 9 bases unmatched. This CDR3 region has 16 residues. Germline V gives CDR1 LGHNA, CDR2 YSLEER.

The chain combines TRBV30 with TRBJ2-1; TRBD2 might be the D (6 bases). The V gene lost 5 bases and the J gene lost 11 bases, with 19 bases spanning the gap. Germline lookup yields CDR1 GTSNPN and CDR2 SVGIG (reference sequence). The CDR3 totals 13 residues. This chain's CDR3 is CAWVRWGVDKQFF. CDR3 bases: TGTGCCTGGGTCCGGTGGGGGGTGGATAAGCAGTTCTTC.

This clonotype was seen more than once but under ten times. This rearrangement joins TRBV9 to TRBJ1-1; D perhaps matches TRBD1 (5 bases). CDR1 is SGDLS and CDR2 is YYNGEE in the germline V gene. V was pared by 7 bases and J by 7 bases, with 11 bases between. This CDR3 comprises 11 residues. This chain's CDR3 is CASSDRGEAFF. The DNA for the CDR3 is TGTGCCAGCTCAGACAGAGGTGAAGCTTTCTTT.

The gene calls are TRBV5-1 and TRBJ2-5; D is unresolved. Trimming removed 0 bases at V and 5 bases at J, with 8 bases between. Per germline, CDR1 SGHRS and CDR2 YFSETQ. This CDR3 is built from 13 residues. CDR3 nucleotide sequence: TGCGCCAGCAGCTTGGTCCCATCGGAGACCCAGTACTTC. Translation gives CASSLVPSETQYF.

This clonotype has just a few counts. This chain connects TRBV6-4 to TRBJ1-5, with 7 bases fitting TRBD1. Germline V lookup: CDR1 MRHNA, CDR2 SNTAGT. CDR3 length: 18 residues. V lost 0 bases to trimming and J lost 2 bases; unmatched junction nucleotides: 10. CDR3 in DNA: TGTGCCAGCAGTGACTCGGGACAGCGAAATTTAGGCAATCAGCCCCAGCATTTT. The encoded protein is CASSDSGQRNLGNQPQHF.

This CDR3 reads CASSFRLQGEKLFF. CDR3 in DNA: TGTGCCAGCAGTTTCAGGCTACAGGGGGAAAAACTGTTTTTT. V and J are TRBV27 and TRBJ1-4; 7 positions agree with TRBD1. There are 14 residues in the CDR3. The germline V gene encodes CDR1 MNHEY and CDR2 SMNVEV (reference sequence). V lost 3 bases to trimming and J lost 8 bases; unmatched junction nucleotides: 6.

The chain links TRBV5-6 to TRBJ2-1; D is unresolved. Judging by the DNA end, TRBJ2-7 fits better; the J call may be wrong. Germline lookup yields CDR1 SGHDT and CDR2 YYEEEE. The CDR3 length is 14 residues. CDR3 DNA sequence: TGTGCCAGCAGCTTCGGCTGGGGATACAATGAGCAGTACTTC. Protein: CASSFGWGYNEQYF.

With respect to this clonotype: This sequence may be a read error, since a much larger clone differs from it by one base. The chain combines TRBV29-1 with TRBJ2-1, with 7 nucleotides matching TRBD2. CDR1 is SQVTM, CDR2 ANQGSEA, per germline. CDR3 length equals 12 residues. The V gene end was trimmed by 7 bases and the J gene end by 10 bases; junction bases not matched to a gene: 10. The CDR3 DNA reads TGCAGCGGTGGACTAGTGGGCGGGGAGCAGTTCTTC. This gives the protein CSGGLVGGEQFF.

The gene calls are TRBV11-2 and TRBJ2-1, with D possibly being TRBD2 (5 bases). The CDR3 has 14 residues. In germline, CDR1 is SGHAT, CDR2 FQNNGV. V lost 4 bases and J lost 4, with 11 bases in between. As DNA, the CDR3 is TGTGCCAGCAGCTCCCGGGTAGCGTACAATGAGCAGTTCTTC. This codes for CASSSRVAYNEQFF.